This T cell receptor (beta chain) was recovered during a study of blood T cell repertoires in COVID-19. The CDR3 loop spans 14 amino acids. Germline CDR1 reads KGHSH; CDR2 reads LQKENI. V was trimmed by 3 bases and J by 3 bases, leaving 11 bases between them. Clones were read by immunoSEQ multiplex PCR, and TCRdb kept only the in-frame ones, dropping some. The sample consists of approximately 290,000 clones, approximately 86% of them appearing once. This chain uses TRBV18 with TRBJ1-2, with a tentative D call TRBD1 (6 bases). The source of this sequence is a human donor with COVID-19, enrolled during active disease. The donor label of this sample is uncertain. Material for sequencing was peripheral blood. CDR3 nucleotide sequence: TGTGCCAGCTCACCTCAGGGGCCGGACTATGGCTACACCTTC. Its protein is CASSPQGPDYGYTF.